The 28 T cell receptor beta chains presented below share a single source sample, sequenced in a study of esophageal squamous cell carcinoma under preoperative chemotherapy. Via MiXCR, TCRdb re-called the PCR reads, giving one row per CDR3 protein. This sample carries roughly 32,000 distinct CDR3 sequences, roughly 50% of them seen once, and the ten largest clones take approximately 12%. Sample time point: before preoperative PTX-NDP chemotherapy. This sample was obtained from a patient given preoperative chemotherapy. These receptors were obtained from a human donor with esophageal squamous cell carcinoma. The donor label of this sample is uncertain.

This clonotype was seen more than once but under ten times. V usage is TRBV27 and J usage is TRBJ2-5; tentatively, D is TRBD1 or TRBD2 (5 bases each). CDR1 is MNHEY, CDR2 SMNVEV, per germline (reference sequence). The CDR3 is 14 residues long. V lost 5 bases, J lost 3 bases, and 13 bases lay in between. The CDR3 DNA reads as TGTGCCAGCAGTCCCCGGGACGGGGAAGAGACCCAGTACTTC. Translation gives CASSPRDGEETQYF.

With respect to this clonotype: The germline gene is not matched at one end of the junction; a read error may be the cause. The J gene is TRBJ2-5, the V gene TRBV11-3; 7 bases are a match to TRBD2. The CDR3 has 15 residues. Germline V gene lookup returns CDR1 SGHNT and CDR2 YENEEA. Written as DNA, the CDR3 is TGTGCCAGCAGCTTAGGCCTGGGGGGGGGGGAGACCCTGAACTTC. This sequence encodes CASSLGLGGGETLNF.

V is TRBV6-2 or TRBV6-3 and J is TRBJ2-3; D gene ambiguous. The germline V and J ends were trimmed by 2 bases and 0 bases, with 15 bases remaining between them. The CDR3 totals 17 residues. Germline loops: CDR1 MNHEY, CDR2 SVGEGT. This chain's CDR3 is CASSYRRAATSTDTQYF. The CDR3 region has the DNA TGTGCCAGCAGTTACAGAAGGGCCGCTACTAGCACAGATACGCAGTATTTT.

The chain is built from TRBV11-1 and TRBJ2-5; 7 bases agree with TRBD2. This CDR3 spans 17 amino acids. The ends lost 0 bases at V and 2 bases at J; junction bases unmatched: 9. The V gene's germline CDR1 is SGHAT and CDR2 FQDESV (reference sequence). The CDR3 loop reads CASSLAGLQGGQETQYF. DNA of the CDR3: TGTGCCAGCAGCTTAGCGGGTCTCCAGGGAGGGCAAGAGACCCAGTACTTC.

Concerning this clonotype: Sequence at one end of the junction differs from germline and may be a read error. The rearrangement uses TRBV7-2 and TRBJ2-2; TRBD2 is a possible D gene (5 bases). The CDR3 spans 14 residues. The V gene's germline CDR1 is SGHTA and CDR2 FQGNSA. DNA for the CDR3: TGTGCCAGCAGCTCGGGCGTGAGCACCGGGGAGCAGTTTTTT. Encoded protein: CASSSGVSTGEQFF.

This clonotype was recorded many times. The germline gene is not matched at one end of the junction; a read error may be the cause. The J gene is TRBJ2-5, the V gene TRBV7-7; 12 positions agree with TRBD2. The CDR3 is 17 residues long. Germline CDR1 is SSHAT and CDR2 is FNYEAQ (reference sequence). CDR3 sequence: CASSLGASGRARETQYF. As DNA, the CDR3 is TGTGCTAGCAGCTTAGGGGCTAGCGGGAGGGCCCGAGAGACCCAGTACTTC.

The sample holds one count of this clonotype. CDR3 region: CAGGCDEETQYF. The CDR3 region has the DNA TGTGCCGGGGGCTGTGATGAAGAGACCCAGTACTTC. The chain couples TRBV7-2 to TRBJ2-5; maybe TRBD1 (6 bases). CDR3 length: 12 amino acids. Trimming pared 11 bases from V and 3 bases from J, leaving 13 bases between. Per the germline V gene, CDR1 is SGHTA and CDR2 is FQGNSA.

This clonotype was seen only once. The limits of the CDR3 on the DNA are not certain, so only TCRdb's listed CDR3 is given. V is TRBV12-5 and J is TRBJ1-5; the D call of TRBD1 is as the table states it, not checked on the DNA. Germline loops: CDR1 LGHNT, CDR2 FRNRAP. The CDR3 comprises 13 residues, both ends counted. The CDR3 sequence is CASVGGGNQPRHF.

The J gene is TRBJ1-3, the V gene TRBV7-8, with D tentatively TRBD1 (6 bases). CDR1 is SGHVS, CDR2 FQNEAQ, per germline. The CDR3 runs to 17 residues. Trimming stripped 3 bases from V and 0 bases from J, with 15 bases between. Here the CDR3 DNA reads TGTGCCAGCAGCTTCGATGGTCGGGGGCGCTCTGGAAACACCATATATTTT. Translated, it gives CASSFDGRGRSGNTIYF.

V is TRBV11-2 and J is TRBJ2-4, with a possible D match to TRBD2 (7 bases). The DNA end lines up better with TRBJ2-7; the J call may be wrong. The germline gives CDR1 SGHAT, CDR2 FQNNGV. The CDR3 covers 17 residues. CDR3 in amino acids: CASSPLRGGGMGYEQYF. The CDR3 nucleotides read TGTGCCAGCAGCCCTCTGAGGGGGGGCGGAATGGGCTACGAGCAGTACTTC.

This sequence joins TRBV11-3 and TRBJ2-1, with D perhaps matching TRBD2 (6 bases). The DNA end is more similar to TRBJ2-7, so the J call may be wrong. This CDR3 is built from 17 residues. The V gene's germline CDR1 is SGHNT and CDR2 YENEEA. The CDR3 here is CASSQPALAGYSYEQYF. The CDR3 nucleotides read TGTGCCAGCAGCCAACCGGCCTTGGCGGGATATTCCTACGAGCAGTACTTC.

The chain is built from TRBV7-2 and TRBJ2-4; TRBD2 agrees at 8 bases. Per germline, CDR1 SGHTA and CDR2 FQGNSA. The CDR3 has 16 residues. With 6 bases clipped from V and 8 bases from J, the junction kept 15 bases outside the gene matches. Here the CDR3 reads CASRVAGRGAQDIQYF. CDR3 DNA: TGTGCCAGCAGGGTAGCGGGGCGGGGTGCCCAAGACATTCAGTACTTC.

About this clonotype itself: Sequence at one end of the junction differs from germline and may be a read error. The chain joins TRBV7-2 to TRBJ2-3; D tentatively fits TRBD1 or TRBD2 (5 bases each). The CDR3 spans 13 residues. The germline CDR1 and CDR2 sequences are SGHTA and FQGNSA. The chain's CDR3 is CASSRDDPETQYF. DNA for the CDR3: TGTGCCAGCAGTAGGGACGACCCAGAGACCCAGTACTTT.

This clonotype occurred a few times. DNA for the CDR3: TGCGCCAGCAGCTTGACCTCCGGGACAGGGTTAGAGACCCAGTTCTTC. Translated: CASSLTSGTGLETQFF. This chain connects TRBV5-1 to TRBJ2-1, with 9 bases lining up with TRBD1. CDR3 length equals 16 residues. Losses at the gene ends were 1 base for V and 13 bases for J; bases not matched to a gene: 15. The germline gives CDR1 SGHRS, CDR2 YFSETQ.

The chain links TRBV6-5 to TRBJ2-7; 12 bases line up with TRBD2. This CDR3 is built from 19 residues. V shed 4 bases and J 1 base; nucleotides not matched to a gene: 14. Germline V gene data show CDR1 as MNHEY and CDR2 as SVGAGI. CDR3 sequence reads: CASSSTLGGGTSGSYEQYF. The CDR3 nucleotides read TGTGCCAGCAGTTCTACACTCGGGGGGGGGACTAGCGGGTCCTACGAGCAGTACTTC.

The rearrangement links TRBV4-1 to TRBJ2-1; D is ambiguous. The CDR3 runs 15 residues. Germline CDR1 reads MGHRA; CDR2 reads YSYEKL. V was shortened by 1 base and J by 2 bases, with 9 bases between the two germline ends. CDR3 DNA: TGCGCCAGCAGCCAAGCCTACCCTACCTACAATGAGCAGTTCTTC. Encoded protein: CASSQAYPTYNEQFF.

This clonotype appeared many times. The CDR3 region has the DNA TGTGCCAGCAGAAACAGGGAGGCCGGGGAGCTGTTTTTT. Amino acid sequence: CASRNREAGELFF. V gene TRBV6-1 combines with J gene TRBJ2-2; either TRBD1 or TRBD2 may supply D (6 bases each). CDR3 size: 13 residues. The ends were cut back, 6 bases at V and 6 bases at J, with 11 bases in the middle. CDR1 is MNHNS and CDR2 is SASEGT in the germline V gene.

Note on this clonotype: The junction does not match germline at one end; this may be a read error. V is TRBV7-2 and J is TRBJ2-3; possible D gene TRBD2, 7 bases. Germline assignment: CDR1 SGHTA and CDR2 FQGNSA. The CDR3 is 17 residues long. As DNA, the CDR3 is TGTGCCAGCAGCTTAGTGAGGGGGGGACGAGGCACAGATACGCAGTACTTT. Translation gives CASSLVRGGRGTDTQYF. Complete variable domain (other parts from reference TRBV7-2 and TRBJ2-3): GAGVSQSPSNKVTEKGKDVELRCDPISGHTALYWYRQSLGQGLEFLIYFQGNSAPDKSGLPSDRFSAERTGGSVSTLTIQRTQQEDSAVYLCASSLVRGGRGTDTQYFGPGTRLTVL.

This clonotype came up a few times. This rearrangement joins TRBV12-3 or TRBV12-4 to TRBJ2-5; D is unresolved. With the DNA end fitting TRBJ2-7 better, the J assignment may be wrong. This CDR3 is 14 amino acids long. DNA for the CDR3: TGTGCCAGCAGTTTAACTGGTCGGGCAGTCGAGCAGTACTTC. It translates to CASSLTGRAVEQYF.

Notes on this clonotype: Here the CDR3 omits its conserved ending phenylalanine or tryptophan, so a read error is the likely source. The limits of the CDR3 on the DNA are not certain, so only TCRdb's listed CDR3 is given. The chain links TRBV7-8 to TRBJ2-5. CDR1 SGHVS and CDR2 FQNEAQ come from the germline V gene. The CDR3 extends over 13 residues, inclusive of both ends. CDR3 amino acids: CASSLTVSETRHL.

This clonotype appeared a few times. This rearrangement joins TRBV7-8 to TRBJ2-7, with a tentative D call TRBD2 (6 bases). V lost 3 bases and J lost 5, with 17 bases in between. CDR1 and CDR2 (germline): SGHVS, FQNEAQ. CDR3 length equals 15 residues. CDR3 protein: CASSLMAGGSHEQYF. The CDR3, as DNA: TGTGCCAGCAGCTTGATGGCAGGAGGGAGCCACGAGCAGTACTTC.

Only one count was recorded for this clonotype. The germline gene is not matched at one end of the junction; a read error may be the cause. The chain is built from TRBV12-3 or TRBV12-4 and TRBJ2-1; D not resolved. The CDR3 consists of 12 residues. CDR3 nucleotide sequence: TGTGCCAGCACTTTAGGCTCCAATGAGCAGTTCTTC. Translation gives CASTLGSNEQFF.

This clonotype was detected many times. V gene TRBV6-5 combines with J gene TRBJ2-7, with a possible D match to TRBD1 (6 bases). The CDR3 length is 14 residues. Germline V CDR1 and CDR2: MNHEY, SVGAGI. V was cut by 2 bases and J by 6 bases, with 14 bases left in between. The CDR3 region has the DNA TGTGCCAGCAGTTACCAACAGGGATCAGGCGAGCAGTACTTC. Translated, it gives CASSYQQGSGEQYF.

This chain connects TRBV27 to TRBJ2-5; possibly TRBD2 for D (5 bases). Trimming took off 6 bases at V and 5 bases at J, with 16 bases between the two ends. Germline V CDR1 and CDR2: MNHEY, SMNVEV (reference sequence). The CDR3 extends over 14 amino acids. This chain's CDR3 is CASSPRTSLETQYF. CDR3 nucleotides: TGTGCCAGCAGCCCCCGCACTAGTCTCGAGACCCAGTACTTC.

The gene calls are TRBV7-9 and TRBJ2-4; D is possibly TRBD2 (5 bases). V dropped 2 bases and J dropped 13 bases, with 24 bases sitting between them. Germline CDR1 reads SEHNR; CDR2 reads FQNEAQ (reference sequence). CDR3 length: 16 residues. Written as DNA, the CDR3 is TGTGCCAGCAGCTTACCGCAGCGGCGAGCCAAAAATACGCAGTACTTC. Translation: CASSLPQRRAKNTQYF.

The gene calls are TRBV11-2 and TRBJ1-6, with D perhaps TRBD1 (5 bases). Germline V gene data show CDR1 as SGHAT and CDR2 as FQNNGV. V lost 6 bases, J lost 8 bases, and 17 bases lay in between. This CDR3 contains 15 residues. CDR3 amino acids: CASRDGTHQHSPLHF. The CDR3 DNA reads as TGTGCCAGCAGAGACGGGACTCATCAACATTCACCCCTCCACTTT.

Turning to this clonotype: At one boundary the junction diverges from the germline segment, which might be a read error. V gene TRBV7-8 combines with J gene TRBJ2-3, with 8 bases that match TRBD2. The CDR3 contains 20 residues. In germline, CDR1 is SGHVS, CDR2 FQNEAQ. CDR3 sequence: CASSLKQRERTPRDPDTQYF. CDR3 in DNA: TGTGCCAGCAGCCTTAAGCAGCGGGAGAGGACACCCCGGGACCCAGATACGCAGTATTTC. Full variable domain (missing parts from reference TRBV7-8 and TRBJ2-3): GAGVSQSPRYKVAKRGQDVALRCDPISGHVSLFWYQQALGQGPEFLTYFQNEAQLDKSGLPSDRFFAERPEGSVSTLKIQRTQQEDSAVYLCASSLKQRERTPRDPDTQYFGPGTRLTVL.

Comment on this clonotype: At one end the junction does not follow the germline gene, possibly because of a read error. This chain uses TRBV7-2 with TRBJ2-4, with D unresolved. CDR1 is SGHTA and CDR2 is FQGNSA in the germline V gene. CDR3 size: 14 residues. The CDR3 region is CASSPGRAQDIQYF. The CDR3 coding sequence is TGTGCCAGCAGCCCCGGACGAGCCCAAGACATCCAGTACTTC. Variable domain in full (rest from reference TRBV7-2 and TRBJ2-4): GAGVSQSPSNKVTEKGKDVELRCDPISGHTALYWYRQSLGQGLEFLIYFQGNSAPDKSGLPSDRFSAERTGGSVSTLTIQRTQQEDSAVYLCASSPGRAQDIQYFGAGTRLSVL.